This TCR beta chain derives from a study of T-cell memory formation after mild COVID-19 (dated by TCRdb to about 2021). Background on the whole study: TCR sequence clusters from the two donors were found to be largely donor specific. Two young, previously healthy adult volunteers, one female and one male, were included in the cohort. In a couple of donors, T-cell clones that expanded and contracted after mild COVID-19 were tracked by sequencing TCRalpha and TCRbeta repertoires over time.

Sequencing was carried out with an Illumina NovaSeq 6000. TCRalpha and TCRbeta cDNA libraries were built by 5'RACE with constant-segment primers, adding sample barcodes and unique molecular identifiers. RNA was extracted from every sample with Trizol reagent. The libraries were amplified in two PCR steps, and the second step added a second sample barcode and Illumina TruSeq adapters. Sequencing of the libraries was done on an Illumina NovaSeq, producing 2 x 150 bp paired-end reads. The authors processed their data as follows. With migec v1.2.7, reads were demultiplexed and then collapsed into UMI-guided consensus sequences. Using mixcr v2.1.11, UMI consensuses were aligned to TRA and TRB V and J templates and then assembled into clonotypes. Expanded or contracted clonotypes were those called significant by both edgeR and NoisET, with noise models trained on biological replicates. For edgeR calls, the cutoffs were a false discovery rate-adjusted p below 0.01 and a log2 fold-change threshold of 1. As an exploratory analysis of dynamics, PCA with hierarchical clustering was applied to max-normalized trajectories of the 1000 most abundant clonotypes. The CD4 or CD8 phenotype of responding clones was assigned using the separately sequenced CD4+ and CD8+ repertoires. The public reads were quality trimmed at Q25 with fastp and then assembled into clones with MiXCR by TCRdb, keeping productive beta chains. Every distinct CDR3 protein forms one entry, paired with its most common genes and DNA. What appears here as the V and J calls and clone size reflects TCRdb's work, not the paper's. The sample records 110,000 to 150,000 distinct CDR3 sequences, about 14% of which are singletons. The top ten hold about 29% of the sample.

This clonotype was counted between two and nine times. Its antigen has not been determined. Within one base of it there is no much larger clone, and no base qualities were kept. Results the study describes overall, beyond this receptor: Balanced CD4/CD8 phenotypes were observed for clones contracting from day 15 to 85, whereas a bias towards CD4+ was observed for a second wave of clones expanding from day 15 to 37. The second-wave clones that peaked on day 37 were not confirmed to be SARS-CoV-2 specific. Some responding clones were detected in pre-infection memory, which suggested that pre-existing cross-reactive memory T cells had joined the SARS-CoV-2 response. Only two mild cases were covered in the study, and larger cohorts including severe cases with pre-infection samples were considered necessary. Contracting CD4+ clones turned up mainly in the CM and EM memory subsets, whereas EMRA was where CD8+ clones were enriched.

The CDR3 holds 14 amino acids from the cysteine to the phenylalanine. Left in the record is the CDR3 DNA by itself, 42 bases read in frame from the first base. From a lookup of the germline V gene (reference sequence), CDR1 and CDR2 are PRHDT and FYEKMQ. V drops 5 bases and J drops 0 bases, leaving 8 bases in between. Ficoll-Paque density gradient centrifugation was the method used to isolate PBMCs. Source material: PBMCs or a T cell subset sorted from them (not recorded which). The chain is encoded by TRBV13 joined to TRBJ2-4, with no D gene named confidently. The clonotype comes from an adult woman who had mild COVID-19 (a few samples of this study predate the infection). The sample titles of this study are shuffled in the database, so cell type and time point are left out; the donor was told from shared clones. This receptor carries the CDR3 CASSPRLAKNIQYF. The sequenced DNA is TGTGCCAGCAGCCCCCGACTAGCCAAAAACATTCAGTACTTC.